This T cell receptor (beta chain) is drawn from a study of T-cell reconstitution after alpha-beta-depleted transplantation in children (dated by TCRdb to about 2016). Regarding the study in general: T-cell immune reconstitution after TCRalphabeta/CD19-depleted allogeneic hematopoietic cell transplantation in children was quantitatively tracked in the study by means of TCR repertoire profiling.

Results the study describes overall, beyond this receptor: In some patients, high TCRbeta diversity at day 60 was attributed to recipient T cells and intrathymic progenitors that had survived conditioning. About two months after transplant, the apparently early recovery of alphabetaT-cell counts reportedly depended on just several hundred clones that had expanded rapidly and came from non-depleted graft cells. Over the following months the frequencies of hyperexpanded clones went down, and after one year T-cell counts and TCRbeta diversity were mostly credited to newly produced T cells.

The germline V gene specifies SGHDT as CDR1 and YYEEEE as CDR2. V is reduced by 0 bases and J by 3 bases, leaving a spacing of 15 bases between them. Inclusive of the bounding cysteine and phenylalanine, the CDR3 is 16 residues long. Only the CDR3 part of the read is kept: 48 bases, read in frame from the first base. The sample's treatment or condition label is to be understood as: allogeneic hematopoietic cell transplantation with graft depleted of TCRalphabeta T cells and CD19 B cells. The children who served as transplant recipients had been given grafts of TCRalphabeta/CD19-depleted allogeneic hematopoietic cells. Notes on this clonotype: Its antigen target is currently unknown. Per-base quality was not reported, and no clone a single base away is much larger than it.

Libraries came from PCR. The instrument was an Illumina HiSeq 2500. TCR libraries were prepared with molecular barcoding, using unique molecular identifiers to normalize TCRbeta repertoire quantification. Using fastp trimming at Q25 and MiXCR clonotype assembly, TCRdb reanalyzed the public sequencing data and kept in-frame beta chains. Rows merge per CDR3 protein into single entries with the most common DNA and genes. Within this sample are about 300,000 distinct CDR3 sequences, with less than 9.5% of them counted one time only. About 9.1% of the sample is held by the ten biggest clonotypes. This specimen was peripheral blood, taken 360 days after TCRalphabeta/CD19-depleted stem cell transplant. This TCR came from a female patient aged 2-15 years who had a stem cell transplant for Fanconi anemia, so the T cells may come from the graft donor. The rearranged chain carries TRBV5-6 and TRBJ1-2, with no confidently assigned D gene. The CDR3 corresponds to CASSLEVGRTYYGYTF. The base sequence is TGTGCCAGCAGCTTGGAGGTAGGCAGAACGTACTATGGCTACACCTTC.